These T cell receptor beta chains were read from a single sample in a study of graft-versus-host responses after intestinal transplantation. Profiled with immunoSEQ multiplex PCR; TCRdb holds only in-frame clones, not every one. The table lists about 15,000 clones, about 70% of them singletons. The sequences come from ileum tissue, collected around 98 weeks after intestinal transplantation. These receptors originate from a human patient who received an intestinal transplant, so some T cells may come from the graft donor. CDR3s include the opening cysteine and the closing phenylalanine or tryptophan. The D gene is left open where the match is weak. Size is omitted from some rows. Given values are once, few, many or a class for expanded clones.

CDR3nt	CDR3aa	v_gene	j_gene	abundance	d_gene
TGTGCCAGTAGTATTAATCCCGGCCCTAACACTGAAGCTTTCTTT	CASSINPGPNTEAFF	TRBV19	TRBJ1-1	few	-
TGTGCCAGTAGTACGAGCGGGGCCCCGGAGACCCAGTACTTC	CASSTSGAPETQYF	TRBV19	TRBJ2-5	-	TRBD2
TGTGCCAGCAGCCAAGATTTGCGGATGAACACCGGGGAGCTGTTTTTT	CASSQDLRMNTGELFF	TRBV4-2	TRBJ2-2	once	-
TGTGCCAGCAGTGACCAGGACACCGGGGAGCTGTTTTTT	CASSDQDTGELFF	TRBV6-8	TRBJ2-2	few	-
TGTGCCAGCAGCCCCAGGGCCTTGAACACTGAAGCTTTCTTT	CASSPRALNTEAFF	TRBV9	TRBJ1-1	-	-
TGTGCCAGCAGTTACTCCTCAGGTGGAGTGAGGGAGCAGTACTTC	CASSYSSGGVREQYF	TRBV6-5	TRBJ2-5	-	-
TGTGCCACCGCTCCCGGGACAGGGAGCAATCAGCCCCAGCATTTT	CATAPGTGSNQPQHF	TRBV19	TRBJ1-5	-	TRBD1
TGTGCCAGTAGTGTAGATCAAAGTAGCGGGGTGCAGTTCTTC	CASSVDQSSGVQFF	TRBV19	TRBJ2-1	-	TRBD2
TGTGCCAGCAGTGAAGCGAATCAGCCCCAGCATTTT	CASSEANQPQHF	TRBV2	TRBJ1-5	-	-
TGTGCCAGCAGCTTGGGACAGAACTACGAGCAGTACTTC	CASSLGQNYEQYF	TRBV5-8	TRBJ2-7	few	-
TGTGCCAGCAGTCAACCTAGCGGGAACTTCAATGAGCAGTTCTTC	CASSQPSGNFNEQFF	TRBV6-1	TRBJ2-1	-	TRBD2
TGTGCCAGCAGGCCGGGCGGGGAAGATACGCAGTATTTT	CASRPGGEDTQYF	TRBV27	TRBJ2-3	-	-
TGTGCCAGCAGCTTGAGAGCGGGGAGGGAGACCCAGTACTTC	CASSLRAGRETQYF	TRBV5-6	TRBJ2-5	-	TRBD2
TGTGCCAGCATAGCGGGGACAGGGTGGACCGGGGAGCTGTTTTTT	CASIAGTGWTGELFF	TRBV6-1	TRBJ2-2	few	-
TGTGCCAGCAGTAGAGGGGACAGGGGCACAGATACGCAGTATTTT	CASSRGDRGTDTQYF	TRBV6-5	TRBJ2-3	-	TRBD1
TGCGCCAGCAGCGGGGGAAGAGGAGCCTACAATGAGCAGTTCTTC	CASSGGRGAYNEQFF	TRBV5-1	TRBJ2-1	-	-
TGTGCCAGCAGCCCTTTAGTTGGAAGCTCCTACGAGCAGTACTTC	CASSPLVGSSYEQYF	TRBV14	TRBJ2-7	few	-
TGCGCCAGCAGCTCTTACAGGTCCGCTGAGATGAGCTACACCTTC	CASSSYRSAEMSYTF	TRBV5-1	TRBJ1-2	once	-
TGCGCCAGCAGCTTGCCGGTGAGTTCGGCCTACAATGAGCAGTTCTTC	CASSLPVSSAYNEQFF	TRBV5-1	TRBJ2-1	-	-
TGTGCCAGCAGTACGGCCACGGCCCAGGGAAGTAGAACTGAAGCTTTCTTT	CASSTATAQGSRTEAFF	TRBV27	TRBJ1-1	-	-
TGTGCCAGCAGCTTAGTGAGACAGGTTCGAGCTTTCTTT	CASSLVRQVRAFF	TRBV7-8	TRBJ1-1	-	-
TGTGCCAGCAGTGAGCGAACGGGAGGGGATGGCTACACCTTC	CASSERTGGDGYTF	TRBV6-1	TRBJ1-2	few	-
TGCGCCAGCAGTGACTTAACAGGGGGGAGCTCCTACAATGAGCAGTTCTTC	CASSDLTGGSSYNEQFF	TRBV10-1	TRBJ2-1	-	TRBD1
TGCGCCAGCAGTAGTACCAGATACCGACCCTTCGAGGGGAGTGGAGCTTTCTTT	CASSSTRYRPFEGSGAFF	TRBV10-1	TRBJ1-1	-	-
TGTGCCAGCAGCCCACAGACAGGGATGAACACTGAAGCTTTCTTT	CASSPQTGMNTEAFF	TRBV7-2	TRBJ1-1	-	TRBD1
TGCGCCAGCAGCCAAGCGGGTACAGCGAACACTGAAGCTTTCTTT	CASSQAGTANTEAFF	TRBV4-3	TRBJ1-1	-	-
TGTGCCAGCAGCAAACCCCCGGGACAGGGAAAGAGCTCCTATAATTCACCCCTCCACTTT	CASSKPPGQGKSSYNSPLHF	TRBV2	TRBJ1-6	-	TRBD1
TGTGCCAGCTCAAAAGACCCGGATGGGGGGGTCCACGAGCAGTACTTC	CASSKDPDGGVHEQYF	TRBV18	TRBJ2-7	-	TRBD2
TGTGCCAGCAGTCCTTGGCGATCCTCAGACGAGCAGTACTTC	CASSPWRSSDEQYF	TRBV28	TRBJ2-7	few	-
TGTGCCAGCAGCTTGCGGGGGCGGGACTATGGCTACACCTTC	CASSLRGRDYGYTF	TRBV5-6	TRBJ1-2	-	-
TGTGCCAGCAGCTTAGCGACAGATCAGCCCCAGCATTTT	CASSLATDQPQHF	TRBV7-2	TRBJ1-5	few	-